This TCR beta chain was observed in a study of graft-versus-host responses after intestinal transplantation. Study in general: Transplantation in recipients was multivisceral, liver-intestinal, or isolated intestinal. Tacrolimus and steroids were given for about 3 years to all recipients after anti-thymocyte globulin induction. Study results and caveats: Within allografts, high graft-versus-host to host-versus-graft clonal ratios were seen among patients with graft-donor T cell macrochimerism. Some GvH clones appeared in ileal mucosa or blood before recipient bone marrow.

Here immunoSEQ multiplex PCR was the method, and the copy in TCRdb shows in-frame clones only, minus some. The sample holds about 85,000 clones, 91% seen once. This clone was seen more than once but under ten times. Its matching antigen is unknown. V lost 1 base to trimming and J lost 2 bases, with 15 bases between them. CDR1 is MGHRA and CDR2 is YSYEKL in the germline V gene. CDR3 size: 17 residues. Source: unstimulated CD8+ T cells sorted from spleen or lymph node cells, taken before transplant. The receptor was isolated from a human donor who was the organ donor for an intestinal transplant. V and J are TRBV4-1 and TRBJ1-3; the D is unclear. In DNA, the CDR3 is TGCGCCAGCAGCCAAGGCCCCCCCGGCGCCGCTGGAAACACCATATATTTT. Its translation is CASSQGPPGAAGNTIYF.